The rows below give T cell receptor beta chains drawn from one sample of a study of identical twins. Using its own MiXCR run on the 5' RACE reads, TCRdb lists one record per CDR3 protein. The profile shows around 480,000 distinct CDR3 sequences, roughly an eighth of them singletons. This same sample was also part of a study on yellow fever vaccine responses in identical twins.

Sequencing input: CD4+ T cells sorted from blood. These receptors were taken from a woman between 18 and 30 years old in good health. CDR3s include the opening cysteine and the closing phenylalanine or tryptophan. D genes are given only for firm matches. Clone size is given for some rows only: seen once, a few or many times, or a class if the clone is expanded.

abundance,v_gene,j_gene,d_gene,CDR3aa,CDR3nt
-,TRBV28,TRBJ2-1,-,CASSLAGIESNEQFF,TGTGCCAGCAGTTTAGCAGGGATCGAATCCAATGAGCAGTTCTTC
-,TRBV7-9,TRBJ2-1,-,CASSLTVAAYNEQFF,TGTGCCAGCAGCTTGACGGTAGCGGCCTACAATGAGCAGTTCTTC
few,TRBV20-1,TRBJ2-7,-,CSATGTVSYEQYF,TGCAGTGCCACCGGGACGGTTTCCTACGAGCAGTACTTC
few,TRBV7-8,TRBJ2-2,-,CASSPLLGGELFF,TGTGCCAGCAGCCCGCTACTGGGGGGGGAGCTGTTTTTT
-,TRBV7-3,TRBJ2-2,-,CASSFTLAVNTGELFF,TGTGCCAGCAGCTTTACGTTAGCGGTGAACACCGGGGAGCTGTTTTTT
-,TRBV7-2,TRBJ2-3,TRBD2,CASSDTSGYTDTQYF,TGTGCCAGCAGCGACACTAGCGGCTACACAGATACGCAGTATTTT
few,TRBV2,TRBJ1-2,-,CASSPPKYGYTF,TGTGCCAGCAGCCCCCCGAAGTATGGCTACACCTTC
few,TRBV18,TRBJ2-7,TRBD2,CASSPLPTLAGADEQYF,TGTGCCAGCTCACCACTTCCTACACTAGCGGGAGCCGACGAGCAGTACTTC
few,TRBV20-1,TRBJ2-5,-,CSESPLRNQETQYF,TGCAGTGAAAGCCCTCTTCGAAACCAAGAGACCCAGTACTTC
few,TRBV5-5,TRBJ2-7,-,CASSLGLPNEQYF,TGTGCCAGCAGCTTGGGGCTGCCAAATGAGCAGTACTTC
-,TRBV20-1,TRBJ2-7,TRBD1,CSAIGDSSYEQYF,TGCAGTGCTATAGGGGACAGCTCCTACGAGCAGTACTTC
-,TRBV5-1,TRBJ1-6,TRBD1,CASSPGQGAYSPLHF,TGCGCCAGCAGCCCCGGACAGGGGGCCTATTCACCCCTCCACTTT
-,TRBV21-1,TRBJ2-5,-,CASSKKTAQETQYF,TGTGCCAGCAGCAAAAAAACGGCCCAAGAGACCCAGTACTTC
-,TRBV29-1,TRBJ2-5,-,CSVVVETQYF,TGCAGCGTTGTGGTAGAGACCCAGTACTTC
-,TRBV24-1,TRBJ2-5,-,CATSDPRFFQETQYF,TGTGCCACCAGTGACCCCCGTTTCTTCCAAGAGACCCAGTACTTC
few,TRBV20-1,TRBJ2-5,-,CSARYVGVETQYF,TGCAGTGCTAGATACGTAGGGGTGGAGACCCAGTACTTC
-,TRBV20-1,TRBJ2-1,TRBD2,CSARSGRAFRVNEQFF,TGCAGTGCTAGAAGCGGGAGGGCCTTTCGGGTTAATGAGCAGTTCTTC
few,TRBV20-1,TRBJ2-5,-,CSARRDSDETQYF,TGCAGTGCTAGACGGGACTCCGACGAGACCCAGTACTTC
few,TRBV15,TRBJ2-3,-,CATSRDLGDTQYF,TGTGCCACCAGCAGAGATCTCGGAGATACGCAGTATTTT
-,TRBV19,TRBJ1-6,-,CASSRDTADSPLHF,TGTGCCAGTAGTAGAGACACCGCGGATTCACCCCTCCACTTT
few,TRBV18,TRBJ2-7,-,CASSPPSSLAGTYEQYF,TGTGCCAGCTCACCACCGAGCTCACTAGCAGGGACCTACGAGCAGTACTTC
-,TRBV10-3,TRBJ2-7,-,CAISEGDNSYEQYF,TGTGCCATCAGCGAGGGGGACAACTCCTACGAGCAGTACTTC
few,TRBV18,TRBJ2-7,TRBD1,CASSRDRSSSEQYF,TGTGCCAGCTCACGGGACAGGTCGTCATCCGAGCAGTACTTC
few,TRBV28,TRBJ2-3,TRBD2,CASSHGLAASSTDTQYF,TGTGCCAGCAGCCACGGACTAGCGGCTTCAAGCACAGATACGCAGTATTTT
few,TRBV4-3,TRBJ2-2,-,CASSQDLQKTGELFF,TGCGCCAGCAGCCAAGATCTTCAAAAAACCGGGGAGCTGTTTTTT
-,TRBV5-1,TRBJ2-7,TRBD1,CASRLPGQNTEQYF,TGCGCCAGCAGACTCCCGGGACAGAATACCGAGCAGTACTTC
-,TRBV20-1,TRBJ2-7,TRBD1,CSANDLTGESSYEQYF,TGCAGTGCCAATGATTTAACAGGGGAAAGCTCCTACGAGCAGTACTTC
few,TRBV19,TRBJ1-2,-,CASSISNRGGYGYTF,TGTGCCAGTAGTATATCAAACCGCGGAGGCTATGGCTACACCTTC
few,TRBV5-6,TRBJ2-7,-,CASSRGTLNEQYF,TGTGCCAGCAGCCGCGGGACTCTGAACGAGCAGTACTTC
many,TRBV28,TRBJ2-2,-,CASSSLDRRRTGELFF,TGTGCCAGCAGTTCCCTCGACAGGCGACGCACCGGGGAGCTGTTTTTT
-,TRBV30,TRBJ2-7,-,CAWSVFRAPFEQYF,TGTGCCTGGAGTGTATTCAGGGCGCCTTTCGAGCAGTACTTC
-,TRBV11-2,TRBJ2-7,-,CASSFNRLSYEQYF,TGTGCCAGCAGCTTTAACAGGCTCTCCTACGAGCAGTACTTC
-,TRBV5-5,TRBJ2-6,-,CASSRDTPSGANVLTF,TGTGCCAGCAGCCGGGACACCCCCTCTGGGGCCAACGTCCTGACTTTC
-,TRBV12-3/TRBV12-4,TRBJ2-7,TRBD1,CASSIRDRVNEQYF,TGTGCCAGCAGTATCCGGGACAGGGTTAACGAGCAGTACTTC
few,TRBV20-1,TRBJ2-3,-,CSAPRAGYTDTQYF,TGCAGTGCTCCGCGGGCCGGGTACACAGATACGCAGTATTTT
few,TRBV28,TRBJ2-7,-,CASVLSRGGSYEQYF,TGTGCCAGCGTACTCTCCAGGGGTGGCTCCTACGAGCAGTACTTC
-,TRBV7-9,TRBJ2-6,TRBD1,CASSLTGGSGANVLTF,TGTGCCAGCAGCTTAACAGGGGGCTCTGGGGCCAACGTCCTGACTTTC
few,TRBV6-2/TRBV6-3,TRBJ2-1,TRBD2,CASSPLGLAVHYNEQFF,TGTGCCAGCAGTCCATTGGGACTAGCGGTACACTACAATGAGCAGTTCTTC
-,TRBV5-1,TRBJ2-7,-,CASSSAPYEQYF,TGCGCCAGCAGCTCTGCCCCCTACGAGCAGTACTTC
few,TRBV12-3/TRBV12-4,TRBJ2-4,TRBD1,CASRVRGNIQYF,TGTGCCAGCAGAGTCAGGGGGAACATTCAGTACTTC
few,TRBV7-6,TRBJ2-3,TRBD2,CASSLEILAGGGAQYF,TGTGCCAGCAGCTTAGAAATACTAGCGGGAGGTGGAGCGCAGTATTTT
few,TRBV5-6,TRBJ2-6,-,CASSFHQSGANVLTF,TGTGCCAGCAGTTTTCATCAGTCTGGGGCCAACGTCCTGACTTTC
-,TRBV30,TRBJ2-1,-,CAWSVSRLPFF,TGTGCCTGGAGTGTATCACGGCTCCCGTTCTTC